This TCR beta chain was recovered during a study of T-cell reconstitution after alpha-beta-depleted transplantation in children. The library targeted TCRbeta and was prepared with unique molecular identifiers. MiXCR, applied by TCRdb to the PCR reads, yields one record per CDR3 protein. The sample has 700,000 to 950,000 distinct CDR3 sequences; roughly 15% are singletons. About this clonotype itself: Its antigen is still unknown.

Overall study results and limits: T-cell numbers and diversity one year post-transplant derived largely from freshly generated T cells.

CDR1 is SGHRS, CDR2 YFSETQ, per germline. V was pared by 5 bases and J by 5 bases, with 12 bases of the junction left unmatched. CDR3 length: 16 residues. This receptor was taken from a male patient between 10 and 17 years old who had a stem cell transplant for acute lymphoblastic leukemia, so the T cells may come from the graft donor. This chain uses TRBV5-1 with TRBJ1-1; the match to TRBD1 covers 10 bases. The sequences come from PBMCs, mostly from graft donor cells, collected 360 days after TCRalphabeta/CD19-depleted stem cell transplant. For the CDR3, the DNA is TGCGCCAGCAGACTTAACCGACAGGGGGCGAAAACTGAAGCTTTCTTT. Translation gives CASRLNRQGAKTEAFF.